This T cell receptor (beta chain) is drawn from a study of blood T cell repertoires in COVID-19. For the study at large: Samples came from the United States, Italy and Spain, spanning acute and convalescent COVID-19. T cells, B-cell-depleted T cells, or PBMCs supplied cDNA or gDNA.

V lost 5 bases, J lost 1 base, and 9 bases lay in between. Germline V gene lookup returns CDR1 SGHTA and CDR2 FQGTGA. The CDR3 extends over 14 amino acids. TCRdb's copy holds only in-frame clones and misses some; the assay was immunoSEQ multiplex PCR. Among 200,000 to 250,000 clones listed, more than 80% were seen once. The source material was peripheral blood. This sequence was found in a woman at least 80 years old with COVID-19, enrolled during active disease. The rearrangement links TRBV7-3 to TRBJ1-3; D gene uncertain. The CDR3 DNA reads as TGTGCCAGCAGCCCCGGTATTTCTGGAAACACCATATATTTT. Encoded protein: CASSPGISGNTIYF.